The T cell receptor (beta chain) under discussion was sequenced for a study of early T cells in non-severe SARS-CoV-2 infection listed by TCRdb under 2021. At the level of the whole study: Because TCR sequencing relied on bulk RNA taken from unsorted whole blood, pairing of alpha and beta chains was not possible. Points the paper makes about the study in general: VDJdb matching was skewed toward anti-spike CD8 responses and likely underestimated virus-specific expansions by missing private and CD4 specificities.

This clonotype was recorded a few times. Its antigen is currently not known. No base quality values were provided; no much bigger clone lies one nucleotide off. V is pared back by 2 bases and J by 5 bases, with 7 bases lying between the germline termini. Reading from cysteine to phenylalanine, the CDR3 counts 13 amino acids. Only the CDR3 portion is preserved as DNA: 39 bases, with reading frame beginning at the first base. Based on the germline V gene, the CDR1 and CDR2 sequences are KGHSH and LQKENI. The library was produced with 5' RACE. The sample was run on a NextSeq 500. Unique molecular identifiers were attached to individual cDNA molecules in the TCR library protocol so that sequencing error and PCR bias could be corrected. Sequencing covered both TCR alpha and beta chains, and within each sample the abundances of alpha and beta sequences were tightly co-correlated. The original pipeline was this. V gene, J gene and CDR3 annotation of TCR sequences was performed with Decombinator V4. TCRs were defined as expanded if a significant change between any two time points was detected under a Poisson model with p below 0.0001. Abundances of TCRs were expressed as counts per million after normalisation to the total number of TCRs sequenced in each sample. MAIT TCRs were defined by TRAV1-2 paired with TRAJ12, TRAJ20 or TRAJ33, and iNKT TCRs by TRAV10 paired with TRAJ18. VDJdb, accessed 1 November 2021, was searched for CMV, EBV and SARS-CoV-2 annotated TCRs, with TCRs annotated for multiple antigens excluded. TCRdb reran the public reads through fastp at Q25 and MiXCR, keeping productive beta chains. CDR3 protein sequences are deduplicated, and each keeps its most common genes and DNA. TCRdb, not the original authors, processed these V and J calls. This sample holds 80,000 or so distinct CDR3 sequences; roughly 13% were observed only once. The leading ten clones occupy roughly 3.1% of the sample.

A case-control design nested within a healthcare worker cohort in London, UK, was used, with weekly nasopharyngeal swab PCR tests and blood sampling performed. Between 23 and 31 March 2020, the week of the UK lockdown, healthcare workers were enrolled and then followed up weekly for as long as 16 weeks. This receptor was taken from an adult who was a healthcare worker with PCR-confirmed SARS-CoV-2 infection or an uninfected control (not recorded which). The chain joins TRBV18 to TRBJ1-5; TRBD1 is a weak D gene call, 5 bases matching. Sequencing input: whole blood. DNA sequence: TGTGCCAGCTCACCAGCAGGGCATCAGCCCCAGCATTTT. Its coded protein is CASSPAGHQPQHF.